This TCR beta chain comes out of a study of blood T cells in healthy people across ages. Study-level points and caveats: Compared with aged donors, long-lived donors showed fewer expanded clones, suggesting selection. A roughly linear age-dependent decrease characterized TCR beta diversity per million T cells. Diversity figures derived from one million T cells were judged to underestimate the true value.

This clonotype has more than one count but fewer than ten. Antigen specificity is unknown. PCR was performed a second time for roughly 7 to 12 cycles using a sample-barcoded 5' primer and a J-beta primer mix. A template-switch adaptor with 12 random nucleotides tagged each cDNA molecule. TCRdb ran MiXCR on the 5' RACE reads and lists one entry per CDR3 protein. Among hundreds of thousands of distinct CDR3 sequences listed, around a fifth were seen once. The material sequenced was blood. The sequence came from a man aged 70-80 years in good health.

CDR3: CASSLAGQAYNEQFF. The CDR3 DNA follows: TGTGCCAGCAGCTTAGCGGGACAAGCCTACAATGAGCAGTTCTTC. The chain has TRBV7-2 and TRBJ2-1; possible D gene TRBD1, 6 bases. Germline V gives CDR1 SGHTA, CDR2 FQGNSA. V lost 0 bases to trimming and J lost 2 bases, with 8 bases between them. The CDR3 contains 15 residues.